A single sample is the source of the 9 T cell receptor beta chains below, sequenced in a study of blood T cell repertoires in COVID-19. Sequenced by immunoSEQ multiplex PCR; TCRdb stores in-frame clones only, minus some. The sample carries a few hundred thousand clones, 85% recorded once. Sequenced input: peripheral blood. These receptors were obtained from a woman aged 18-29 years with acute or convalescent COVID-19.

The CDR3 protein is CAISLKDRREQYF. CDR3 DNA sequence: TGTGCCATCAGCCTAAAAGACAGACGCGAGCAGTACTTC. The chain is built from TRBV10-3 and TRBJ2-7, with a tentative D call TRBD1 (5 bases). The CDR3 is 13 residues long. Germline V gene lookup returns CDR1 ENHRY and CDR2 SYGVKD. Deletions cut 6 bases from V and 6 bases from J, with 15 bases between.

The V call is TRBV9, the J call TRBJ2-3, with TRBD2 identical over 8 bases. The CDR3 has 16 residues. V was clipped by 0 bases and J by 1 base; unmatched bases: 4. Germline CDR1 is SGDLS and CDR2 is YYNGEE. The CDR3 nucleotides are TGTGCCAGCAGCGTAGCTGGGCGGGGGGGCACAGATACGCAGTATTTT. Translation: CASSVAGRGGTDTQYF.

The CDR3 is CSVARRADTGELFF. In DNA form, the CDR3 reads TGCAGCGTTGCTCGGAGGGCGGACACCGGGGAGCTGTTTTTT. This sequence joins TRBV29-1 and TRBJ2-2; TRBD2 is a possible D gene (6 bases). This CDR3 spans 14 amino acids. With 4 bases removed from V and 3 bases from J, the gap between germline ends came to 12 bases. Looked up from germline, CDR1 is SQVTM and CDR2 is ANQGSEA.

The sample holds one count of this clone. Here the CDR3 reads CASSLEPLPSGGRGDEQFF. The CDR3 region has the DNA TGTGCCAGCAGCCTAGAGCCCCTGCCTAGCGGGGGTAGGGGCGATGAGCAGTTCTTC. The chain carries TRBV5-6 and TRBJ2-1; the match to TRBD2 covers 10 bases. The CDR3 loop spans 19 amino acids. Trimming at V came to 4 bases and at J to 8 bases, leaving 21 bases not matched to a gene. CDR1 and CDR2 from the germline V gene are SGHDT and YYEEEE.

Here the CDR3 reads CASSAANRRYNEQYF. Written as DNA, the CDR3 is TGTGCCAGCAGCGCAGCGAATAGGAGATATAACGAGCAGTACTTC. The chain uses TRBV2 and TRBJ2-7; no clear D. Trimming took off 6 bases at V and 5 bases at J, with 20 bases between the two ends. Germline V CDR1 and CDR2: SNHLY, FYNNEI. The CDR3 runs to 15 residues.

The chain links TRBV7-9 to TRBJ1-1; a weak D match, TRBD1 (6 bases). The V end was cut by 0 bases, the J end by 10 bases, with 15 bases between. The germline V gene encodes CDR1 SEHNR and CDR2 FQNEAQ (reference sequence). This CDR3 has 14 residues. CDR3 residues: CASSLARTAQGAFF. The CDR3 nucleotides read TGTGCCAGCAGCTTAGCGAGGACAGCCCAGGGAGCTTTCTTT.

This clone was seen more than once but under ten times. The chain joins TRBV6-4 to TRBJ2-1; D call uncertain. CDR3 size: 16 residues. V was cut by 0 bases and J by 0 bases, with 9 bases left in between. Germline V gene data show CDR1 as MRHNA and CDR2 as SNTAGT. The chain's CDR3 is CASSDSQKHSYNEQFF. For the CDR3, the DNA is TGTGCCAGCAGTGACTCTCAGAAACACTCCTACAATGAGCAGTTCTTC.

The rearrangement links TRBV9 to TRBJ2-5, with D perhaps matching TRBD2 (6 bases). V gave up 4 bases and J gave up 4 bases, with 14 bases separating them. Germline-derived CDR1 and CDR2 are SGDLS and YYNGEE. This CDR3 has 14 residues. In DNA form, the CDR3 reads TGTGCCAGCAGCCTTCGACTAGGTGCAGAGACCCAGTACTTC. Its translation is CASSLRLGAETQYF.

The V gene is TRBV9, the J gene TRBJ1-5; 9 positions match TRBD1. This CDR3 comprises 16 residues. Trimming took 4 bases from V and 2 from J; bases not matched to a gene: 7. Germline CDR1 reads SGDLS; CDR2 reads YYNGEE. CDR3 sequence reads: CASSPGGTGRNQPQHF. The CDR3 bases are TGTGCCAGCAGCCCTGGCGGGACAGGGCGCAATCAGCCCCAGCATTTT.